A selection of T cell receptor beta chains follows, all from one sample in a study of OX40 agonist ivuxolimab in advanced cancers. Repertoires were generated with immunoSEQ multiplex PCR, while TCRdb's copy carries only in-frame clones and drops some. The sample consists of approximately 11,000 clones, 77% of them appearing once. This specimen was CD4+ or CD8+ T cells sorted from blood, taken in a trial of the OX40 agonist ivuxolimab. The receptor source for this set is an adult with an advanced solid tumor such as melanoma, head and neck, liver or kidney cancer. CDR3s include the opening cysteine and the closing phenylalanine or tryptophan. The D gene is left open where the match is weak. The listing skips clone size in some rows; elsewhere it reads once, few, many or a size class.

TRBJ1-1 | NA | 21 | TRBV10-3 | NA | CAISESKGPPRVAPLNTEAFF | TGTGCCATCAGTGAGTCAAAGGGCCCACCGAGGGTTGCGCCCTTGAACACTGAAGCTTTCTTT
TRBJ2-1 | NA | 14 | TRBV5-4 | NA | CASSLADSYNEQFF | TGTGCCAGCAGCTTGGCGGACAGTTACAATGAGCAGTTCTTC
TRBJ1-1 | NA | 13 | TRBV11-3 | NA | CASSLGLGTEAFF | TGTGCCAGCAGCTTGGGATTGGGTACTGAAGCTTTCTTT
TRBJ2-1 | NA | 11 | TRBV6-1 | NA | CASEDFGEQFF | TGTGCCAGCGAGGATTTTGGTGAGCAGTTCTTC
TRBJ2-7 | NA | 15 | TRBV7-7 | TRBD2 | CASSPGSGGSYEQYF | TGTGCTAGCAGCCCCGGTAGCGGGGGATCCTACGAGCAGTACTTC
TRBJ2-1 | NA | 14 | TRBV4-1 | NA | CASSPGVFIDEQFF | TGCGCCAGCAGCCCAGGGGTTTTTATCGATGAGCAGTTCTTC
TRBJ2-7 | NA | 16 | TRBV11-2 | NA | CASSLDRPSGAYEQYF | TGTGCCAGCAGCTTAGATCGTCCAAGCGGAGCCTACGAGCAGTACTTC
TRBJ2-7 | NA | 13 | TRBV4-1 | NA | CASSQGGGYEQYF | TGCGCCAGCAGCCAAGGTGGCGGCTACGAGCAGTACTTC
TRBJ1-1 | NA | 13 | TRBV19 | NA | CASSIAGYTEAFF | TGTGCCAGTAGTATAGCCGGGTACACTGAAGCTTTCTTT
TRBJ1-1 | NA | 15 | TRBV2 | NA | CASSAIGGLNTEAFF | TGTGCCAGCAGTGCCATTGGGGGCCTCAACACTGAAGCTTTCTTT
TRBJ1-1 | NA | 11 | TRBV13 | NA | CASSLDTEAFF | TGTGCCAGCAGCTTGGACACTGAAGCTTTCTTT
TRBJ1-2 | NA | 12 | TRBV5-6 | TRBD1 | CASRNDRGRYTF | TGTGCCAGCAGAAACGACAGGGGGCGGTACACCTTC
TRBJ1-3 | few | 16 | TRBV4-3 | NA | CASSRNDDRSGNTIYF | TGCGCCAGCAGCCGCAATGACGACAGGTCTGGAAACACCATATATTTT
TRBJ2-5 | NA | 13 | TRBV7-6 | TRBD2 | CASSSPGGETQYF | TGTGCCAGCAGCTCGCCGGGGGGAGAGACCCAGTACTTC
TRBJ2-7 | NA | 16 | TRBV11-2 | NA | CASSSPAVQGSYEQYF | TGTGCCAGCAGTTCCCCGGCCGTCCAGGGGTCCTACGAGCAGTACTTC
TRBJ1-2 | NA | 19 | TRBV9 | NA | CASSVGRWDYITRGYGYTF | TGTGCCAGCAGCGTAGGTCGTTGGGACTATATAACCAGGGGCTATGGCTACACCTTC
TRBJ2-7 | NA | 15 | TRBV27 | TRBD1 | CASRPGQTFSYEQYF | TGTGCCAGCCGCCCGGGACAGACTTTCTCCTACGAGCAGTACTTC
TRBJ2-1 | NA | 16 | TRBV4-1 | TRBD2 | CASSQGAAGAINEQFF | TGCGCCAGCAGCCAAGGTGCAGCGGGGGCCATCAATGAGCAGTTCTTC
TRBJ2-2 | NA | 16 | TRBV6-4 | NA | CASSDSGRMSTGELFF | TGTGCCAGCAGTGACTCGGGACGTATGAGCACCGGGGAGCTGTTTTTT
TRBJ2-7 | NA | 16 | TRBV9 | TRBD2 | CASSGLAGGPSYEQYF | TGTGCCAGCAGCGGACTAGCGGGAGGGCCTTCCTACGAGCAGTACTTC
TRBJ2-5 | NA | 17 | TRBV28 | NA | CATKTGSALPGRETQYF | TGTGCCACCAAGACGGGGAGTGCCCTACCGGGACGAGAGACCCAGTACTTC
TRBJ2-2 | few | 18 | TRBV5-4 | TRBD1 | CASSWRAGTGGFGGELFF | TGTGCCAGCAGCTGGCGAGCCGGGACAGGGGGTTTCGGTGGGGAGCTGTTTTTT
TRBJ2-7 | NA | 12 | TRBV2 | TRBD2 | CATWTSGSEQYF | TGTGCCACCTGGACTAGCGGGAGCGAGCAGTACTTC
TRBJ1-2 | NA | 14 | TRBV5-4 | NA | CASSLGGGNYGYTF | TGTGCCAGCAGCTTGGGCGGTGGTAACTATGGCTACACCTTC
TRBJ2-2 | NA | 15 | TRBV4-3 | NA | CASSYERSNTGELFF | TGCGCCAGCAGCTATGAGCGGTCGAACACCGGGGAGCTGTTTTTT
TRBJ1-3 | few | 16 | TRBV7-8 | NA | CASSSPGRNPGNTIYF | TGTGCCAGCAGCTCTCCGGGACGGAACCCTGGAAACACCATATATTTT
TRBJ2-2 | NA | 13 | TRBV19 | NA | CASSGTSTGELFF | TGTGCCAGTAGTGGAACTTCCACCGGGGAGCTGTTTTTT
TRBJ1-2 | NA | 17 | TRBV19 | NA | CASSDSIFRSVDYGYTF | TGTGCCAGTAGTGACAGCATATTTCGGAGCGTCGACTATGGCTACACCTTC
TRBJ1-4 | NA | 17 | TRBV27 | NA | CASSLRAAVGINEKLFF | TGTGCCAGCAGTTTAAGGGCGGCGGTTGGGATTAATGAAAAACTGTTTTTT
TRBJ2-6 | NA | 15 | TRBV2 | NA | CANRELRSGANVLTF | TGTGCCAACCGGGAGCTGCGTTCCGGGGCCAACGTCCTGACTTTC
TRBJ2-5 | NA | 13 | TRBV30 | NA | CAWSEGVQETQYF | TGTGCCTGGAGTGAAGGGGTGCAAGAGACCCAGTACTTC
TRBJ2-3 | NA | 15 | TRBV27 | TRBD1 | CASSLSSGGPDTQYF | TGTGCCAGCAGTTTATCGTCAGGGGGCCCAGATACGCAGTATTTT
TRBJ2-1 | NA | 14 | TRBV6-4 | TRBD1 | CASSDLTGPNEQFF | TGTGCCAGCAGTGACTTGACAGGGCCAAATGAGCAGTTCTTC
TRBJ2-2 | medium-sized | 16 | TRBV25-1 | NA | CASSEFRDGNTGELFF | TGTGCCAGCAGTGAATTCCGGGATGGGAACACCGGGGAGCTGTTTTTT
TRBJ2-7 | medium-sized | 14 | TRBV6-6 | TRBD2 | CASSYGGTSYEQYF | TGTGCCAGCAGTTACGGAGGGACTAGCTACGAGCAGTACTTC
TRBJ1-2 | NA | 19 | TRBV4-2 | NA | CASSQDPRGLLSISYGYTF | TGTGCCAGCAGCCAAGATCCGAGGGGCCTGCTATCAATATCCTATGGCTACACCTTC
TRBJ2-5 | NA | 14 | TRBV28 | NA | CASSWAGQGETQYF | TGTGCCAGCAGTTGGGCAGGGCAAGGGGAGACCCAGTACTTC
TRBJ1-1 | NA | 11 | TRBV29-1 | NA | CSAPEGPEAFF | TGCAGCGCCCCCGAAGGCCCTGAAGCTTTCTTT
TRBJ2-1 | NA | 13 | TRBV7-9 | NA | CASSPRTFNEQFF | TGTGCCAGCAGCCCCCGGACCTTCAATGAGCAGTTCTTC
TRBJ1-6 | NA | 15 | TRBV6-1 | TRBD1 | CASSLLQGYDSPLHF | TGTGCCAGCAGTCTACTACAGGGGTACGATTCACCCCTCCACTTT
TRBJ2-3 | NA | 14 | TRBV7-2 | NA | CASSLRPSTDTQYF | TGTGCCAGCAGCTTGAGGCCAAGCACAGATACGCAGTATTTT
TRBJ2-3 | NA | 16 | TRBV5-4 | NA | CASSSPGTTSTDTQYF | TGTGCCAGCAGCTCTCCCGGGACAACTAGCACAGATACGCAGTATTTT
TRBJ1-1 | NA | 15 | TRBV7-6 | TRBD1 | CASSFTQGMNTEAFF | TGTGCCAGCAGCTTCACACAGGGGATGAACACTGAAGCTTTCTTT
TRBJ2-3 | NA | 15 | TRBV5-4 | TRBD1 | CASSLNRGGTDTQYF | TGTGCCAGCAGCTTAAACAGGGGTGGGACAGATACGCAGTATTTT